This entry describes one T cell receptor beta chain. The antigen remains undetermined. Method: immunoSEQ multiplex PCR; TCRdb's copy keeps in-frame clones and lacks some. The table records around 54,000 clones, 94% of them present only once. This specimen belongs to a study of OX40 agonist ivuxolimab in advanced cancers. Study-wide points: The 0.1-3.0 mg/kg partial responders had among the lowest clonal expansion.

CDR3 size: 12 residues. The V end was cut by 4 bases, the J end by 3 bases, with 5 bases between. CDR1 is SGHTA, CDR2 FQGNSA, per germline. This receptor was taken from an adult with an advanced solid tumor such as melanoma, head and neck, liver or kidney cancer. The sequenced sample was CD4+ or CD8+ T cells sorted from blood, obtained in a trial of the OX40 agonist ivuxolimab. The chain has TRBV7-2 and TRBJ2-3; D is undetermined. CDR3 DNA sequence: TGTGCCAGCAGCTCCCCGACAGATACGCAGTATTTT. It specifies CASSSPTDTQYF. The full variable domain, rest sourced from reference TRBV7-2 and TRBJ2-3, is GAGVSQSPSNKVTEKGKDVELRCDPISGHTALYWYRQSLGQGLEFLIYFQGNSAPDKSGLPSDRFSAERTGGSVSTLTIQRTQQEDSAVYLCASSSPTDTQYFGPGTRLTVL.